Here is one T cell receptor (beta chain) with its context. Its specificity is unknown. V shed 5 bases and J shed 0 bases, with 17 bases lying between them. This CDR3 has 16 amino acids. Germline values: CDR1 MNHEY, CDR2 SMNVEV (reference sequence). Here immunoSEQ multiplex PCR was the method, and the copy in TCRdb shows in-frame clones only, minus some. This table has 65,000 to 90,000 clones, about 92% appearing once. The sample belongs to a study of T cell clones after liver transplantation. Study overall: Post-transplant blood was tracked for graft-donor-reactive T cell clones identified in a pre-transplant mixed lymphocyte reaction. Pre-transplant mixed lymphocyte reactions yielded third-party-reactive TCRbeta sequences as comparators for graft-donor-reactive sequences. Study-level findings and limits: Rather than being deleted, graft donor-reactive T cells may have moved into the graft. Post-transplant, graft-donor-reactive CD4 TCRbeta sequences in blood dropped significantly in 5 of 8 subjects.

The TCR was taken from a human donor who received a liver transplant. The chain has TRBV27 and TRBJ2-7; no clear D gene. Material: CD4+ T cells from blood, obtained before liver transplant. In DNA form, the CDR3 reads TGTGCCAGCAGTCGCTCCGGGCCAGGTAGCTCCTACGAGCAGTACTTC. Protein: CASSRSGPGSSYEQYF.